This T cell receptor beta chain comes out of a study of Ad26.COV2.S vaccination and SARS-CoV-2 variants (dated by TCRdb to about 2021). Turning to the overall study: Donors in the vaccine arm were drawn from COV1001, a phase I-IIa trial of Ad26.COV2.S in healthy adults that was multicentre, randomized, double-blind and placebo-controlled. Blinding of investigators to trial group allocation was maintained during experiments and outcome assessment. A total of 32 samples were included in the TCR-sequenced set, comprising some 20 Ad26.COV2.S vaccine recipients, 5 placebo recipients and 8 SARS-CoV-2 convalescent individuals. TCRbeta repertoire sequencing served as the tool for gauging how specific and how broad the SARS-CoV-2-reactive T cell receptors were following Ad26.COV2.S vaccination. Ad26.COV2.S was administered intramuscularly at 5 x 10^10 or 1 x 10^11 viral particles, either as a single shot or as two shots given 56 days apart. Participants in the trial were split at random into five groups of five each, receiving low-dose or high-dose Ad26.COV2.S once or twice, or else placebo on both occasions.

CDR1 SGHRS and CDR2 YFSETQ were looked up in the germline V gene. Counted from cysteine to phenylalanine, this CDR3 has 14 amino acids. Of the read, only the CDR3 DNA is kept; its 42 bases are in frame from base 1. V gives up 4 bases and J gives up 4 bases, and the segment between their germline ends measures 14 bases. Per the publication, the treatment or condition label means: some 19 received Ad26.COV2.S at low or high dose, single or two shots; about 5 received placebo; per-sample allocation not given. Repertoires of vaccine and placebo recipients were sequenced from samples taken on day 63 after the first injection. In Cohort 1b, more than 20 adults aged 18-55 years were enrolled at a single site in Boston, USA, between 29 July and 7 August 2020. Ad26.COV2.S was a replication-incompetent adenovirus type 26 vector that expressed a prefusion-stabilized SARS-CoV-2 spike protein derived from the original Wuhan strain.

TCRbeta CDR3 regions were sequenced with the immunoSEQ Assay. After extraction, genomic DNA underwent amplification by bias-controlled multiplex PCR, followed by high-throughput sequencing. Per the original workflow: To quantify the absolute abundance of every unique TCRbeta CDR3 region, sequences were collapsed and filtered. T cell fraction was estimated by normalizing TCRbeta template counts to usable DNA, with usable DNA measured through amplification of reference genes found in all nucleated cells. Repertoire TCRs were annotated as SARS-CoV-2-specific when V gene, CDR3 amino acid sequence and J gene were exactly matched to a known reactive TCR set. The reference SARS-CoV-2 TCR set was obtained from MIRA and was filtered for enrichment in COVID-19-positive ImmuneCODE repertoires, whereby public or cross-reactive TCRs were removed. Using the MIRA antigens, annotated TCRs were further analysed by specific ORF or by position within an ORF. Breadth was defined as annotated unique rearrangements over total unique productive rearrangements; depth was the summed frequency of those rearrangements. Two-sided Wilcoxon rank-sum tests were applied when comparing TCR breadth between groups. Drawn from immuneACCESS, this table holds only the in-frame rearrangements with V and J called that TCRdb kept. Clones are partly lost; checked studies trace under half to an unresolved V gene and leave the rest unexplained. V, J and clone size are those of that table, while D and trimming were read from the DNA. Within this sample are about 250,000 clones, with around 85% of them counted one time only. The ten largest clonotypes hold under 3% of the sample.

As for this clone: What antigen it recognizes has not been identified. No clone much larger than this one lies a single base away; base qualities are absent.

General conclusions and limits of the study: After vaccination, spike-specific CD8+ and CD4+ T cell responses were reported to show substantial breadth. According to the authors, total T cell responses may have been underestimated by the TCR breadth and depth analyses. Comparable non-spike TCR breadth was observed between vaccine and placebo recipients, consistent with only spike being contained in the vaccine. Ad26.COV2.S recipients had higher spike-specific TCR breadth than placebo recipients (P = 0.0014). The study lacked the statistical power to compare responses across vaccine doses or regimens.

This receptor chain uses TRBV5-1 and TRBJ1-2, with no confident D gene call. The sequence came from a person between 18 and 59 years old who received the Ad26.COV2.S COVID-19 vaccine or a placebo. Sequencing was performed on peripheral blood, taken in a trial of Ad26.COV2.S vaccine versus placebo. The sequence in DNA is TGCGCCAGCAGCCCCTACGGGCCGGCCTATGGCTACACCTTC. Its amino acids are CASSPYGPAYGYTF.